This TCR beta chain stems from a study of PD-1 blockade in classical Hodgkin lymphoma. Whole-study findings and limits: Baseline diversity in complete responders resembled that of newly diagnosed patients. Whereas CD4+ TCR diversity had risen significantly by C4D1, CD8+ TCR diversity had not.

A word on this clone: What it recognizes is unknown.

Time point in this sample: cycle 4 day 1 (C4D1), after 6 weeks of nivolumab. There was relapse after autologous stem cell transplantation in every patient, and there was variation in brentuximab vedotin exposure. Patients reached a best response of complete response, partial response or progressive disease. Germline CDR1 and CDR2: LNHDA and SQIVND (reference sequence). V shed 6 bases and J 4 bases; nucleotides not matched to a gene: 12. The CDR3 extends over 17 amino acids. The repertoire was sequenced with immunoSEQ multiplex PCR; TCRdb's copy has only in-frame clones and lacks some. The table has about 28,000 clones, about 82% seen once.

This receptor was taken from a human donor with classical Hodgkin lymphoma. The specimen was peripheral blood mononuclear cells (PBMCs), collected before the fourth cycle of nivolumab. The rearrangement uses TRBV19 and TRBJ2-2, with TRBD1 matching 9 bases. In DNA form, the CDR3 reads TGTGCCAGTAGCGGGTCGGTCGGGACAGGGCGCACCGGGGAGCTGTTTTTT. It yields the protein CASSGSVGTGRTGELFF.